One sample yielded the 6 T cell receptor beta chains listed below, sequenced in a study of glioma-infiltrating T cells. Amplification of TCR alpha and beta CDR3 regions from RNA used iRepertoire nested multiplex PCR. TCRdb itself ran the multiplex PCR reads through MiXCR, one entry per CDR3 protein. The sample includes around 43,000 distinct CDR3 sequences, approximately 20% seen only once; the top ten take 5% to 6.5%. The material sequenced was glioma tissue, nonneoplastic brain tissue, or PBMCs (not recorded which). The receptors were sampled from a human donor with low-grade glioma or glioblastoma, undergoing nonglioma brain surgery, or in good health (not recorded which).

In this sample, this clonotype turned up many times. The gene calls are TRBV9 and TRBJ1-1, with unresolved D. The CDR3 has 13 amino acids. Trimming took off 0 bases at V and 2 bases at J, with 5 bases between the two ends. In germline, CDR1 is SGDLS, CDR2 YYNGEE. CDR3 region: CASSVDLNTEAFF. For the CDR3, the DNA is TGTGCCAGCAGCGTAGACCTAAACACTGAAGCTTTCTTT.

Many counts were recorded for this clonotype. The CDR3 loop reads CSARGRTGINEQYF. As DNA, the CDR3 is TGCAGTGCTAGAGGTCGGACAGGGATTAACGAGCAGTACTTC. The rearrangement joins TRBV20-1 to TRBJ2-7; 8 bases align to TRBD1. CDR1 and CDR2 (germline): DFQATT, SNEGSKA (reference sequence). The CDR3 consists of 14 residues. V lost 1 base to trimming and J lost 5 bases; unmatched junction nucleotides: 7.

For this clonotype: As the CDR3 is not closed by the conserved phenylalanine or tryptophan, this likely results from a read error. The chain links TRBV7-9 to TRBJ2-3; TRBD1 matches at 9 bases. The germline gives CDR1 SEHNR, CDR2 FQNEAQ (reference sequence). This CDR3 has 16 residues. With V trimmed by 5 bases and J by 2 bases, 8 bases remained unmatched. The DNA for the CDR3 is TGTGCCAGCAGCAGATCACAGGGGGCCCTCACAGATACGCAGTATTTA. Translation gives CASSRSQGALTDTQYL.

This clonotype was recorded many times. One junction end does not reproduce the germline sequence, and a read error may be involved. The chain combines TRBV7-2 with TRBJ1-5; unclear D gene. The CDR3 runs to 15 residues. Germline V gene sequence: CDR1 SGHTA, CDR2 FQGNSA. This CDR3 reads CVSSLVGDSNQPQHF. In nucleotides, the CDR3 is TGTGTCAGCAGCTTAGTTGGGGATAGCAATCAGCCCCAGCATTTT.

The sample holds many counts of this clonotype. The V and J genes are TRBV7-9 and TRBJ1-5, with no clear D. This CDR3 has 13 residues. Trimming took off 4 bases at V and 4 bases at J, with 8 bases between the two ends. CDR1 and CDR2 (germline): SEHNR, FQNEAQ (reference sequence). This chain's CDR3 is CASSSDENQPQHF. CDR3 DNA sequence: TGTGCCAGCAGCTCCGATGAGAATCAGCCCCAGCATTTT.

The table lists this clonotype with many counts. The J gene is TRBJ2-1, the V gene TRBV11-3; unclear D gene. The CDR3 runs to 11 residues. V was shortened by 1 base and J by 9 bases, with 4 bases between the two germline ends. Germline V gives CDR1 SGHNT, CDR2 YENEEA. The chain's CDR3 is CASSLGGEQFF. CDR3 coding DNA: TGTGCCAGCAGCTTAGGAGGTGAGCAGTTCTTC.